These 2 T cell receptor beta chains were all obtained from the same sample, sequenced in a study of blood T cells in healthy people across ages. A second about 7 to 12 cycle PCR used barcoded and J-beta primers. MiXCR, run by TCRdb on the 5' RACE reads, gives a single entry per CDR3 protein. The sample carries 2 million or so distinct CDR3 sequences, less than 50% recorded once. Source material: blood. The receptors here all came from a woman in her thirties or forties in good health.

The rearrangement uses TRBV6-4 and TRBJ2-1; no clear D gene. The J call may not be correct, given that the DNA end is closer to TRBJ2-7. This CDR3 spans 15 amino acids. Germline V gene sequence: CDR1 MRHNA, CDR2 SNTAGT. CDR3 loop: CASSVAPSSYNEQYF. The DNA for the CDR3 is TGTGCCAGCAGTGTAGCCCCGAGCTCCTACAATGAGCAGTACTTC.

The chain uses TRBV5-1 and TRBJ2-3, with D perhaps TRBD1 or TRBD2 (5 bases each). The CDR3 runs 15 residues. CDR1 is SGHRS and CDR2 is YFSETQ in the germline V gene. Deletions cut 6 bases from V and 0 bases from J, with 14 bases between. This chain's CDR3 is CASNRDGHSTDTQYF. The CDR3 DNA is TGCGCCAGCAATAGGGACGGCCACAGCACAGATACGCAGTATTTT.